Below, one T cell receptor beta chain is given with its context. Its antigen remains unidentified. The PCR contained 60 Vbeta and 13 Jbeta primers. Clones were read by immunoSEQ multiplex PCR, and TCRdb kept only the in-frame ones, dropping some. This sample has about 210,000 clones, with roughly 78% found just once. From germline, CDR1 is SGHNT and CDR2 YYREEE (reference sequence). CDR3 length: 15 amino acids. V lost 4 bases to trimming and J lost 6 bases, with 20 bases between them. This sample stems from a study of cytomegalovirus exposure and HLA in healthy donors. Study-level results: In a later analysis, compared with equally common non-associated chains, HLA-associated beta chains were more expanded.

The sample consisted of PBMCs. The genes are TRBV5-4 and TRBJ2-7, with a possible D match to TRBD2 (5 bases). This sequence was found in a boy aged 5-17 years in good health and CMV-seronegative. This CDR3 reads CASSMLRSGMGEQYF. The CDR3 coding sequence is TGTGCCAGCAGCATGCTCCGGTCGGGGATGGGCGAGCAGTACTTC.